This entry lists 21 T cell receptor beta chains sequenced from one sample in a study of regulatory T cells in long-lasting Graves disease. The time point was: newly diagnosed GD, antithyroid drugs for less than 3 months. From PBMCs, RNA was extracted and then used to make the TCR library. Assembly of TCR beta libraries relied on iRepertoire HTBI primers together with Arm-PCR of CDR3 regions. MiXCR, run by TCRdb on the multiplex PCR reads, gives a single entry per CDR3 protein. In the table there are 250,000 to 300,000 distinct CDR3 sequences, about 18% of which are singletons. A further study also used this sample, focusing on T cells in Graves' hyperthyroidism and ophthalmopathy.

This material consisted of peripheral blood mononuclear cells (PBMCs), taken at new diagnosis, from a patient treated with antithyroid drugs. These receptor sequences come from a woman aged 25 to 39 with Graves disease.

This clonotype was seen many times. J is TRBJ2-2 and V is TRBV11-2; no firm D call. The ends were cut back, 1 base at V and 8 bases at J, with 11 bases in the middle. CDR1 and CDR2 from the germline V gene are SGHAT and FQNNGV. This CDR3 is 14 amino acids long. DNA of the CDR3: TGTGCCAGCAGCTTAGGTCCGACCTCGGGGGAGCTGTTTTTT. Its protein is CASSLGPTSGELFF. Looking up the rest from reference TRBV11-2 and TRBJ2-2 gives the full variable domain: EAGVAQSPRYKIIEKRQSVAFWCNPISGHATLYWYQQILGQGPKLLIQFQNNGVVDDSQLPKDRFSAERLKGVDSTLKIQPAKLEDSAVYLCASSLGPTSGELFFGEGSRLTVL.

The J gene is TRBJ1-5, the V gene TRBV2; D is unresolved. The V end was cut by 2 bases, the J end by 0 bases, with 11 bases between. This CDR3 has 16 residues. Per germline, CDR1 SNHLY and CDR2 FYNNEI. The CDR3 DNA follows: TGTGCCAGCAGTGAACTTAACCTTAATAGCAATCAGCCCCAGCATTTT. It yields the protein CASSELNLNSNQPQHF.

This clonotype turned up a few times. The chain employs TRBV4-1 and TRBJ2-5; 8 bases align to TRBD2. V dropped 4 bases and J dropped 5; count of bases not matched to a gene: 9. Germline values: CDR1 MGHRA, CDR2 YSYEKL. The CDR3 has 15 residues. CDR3 loop: CASSLAGTFEETQYF. In nucleotides, the CDR3 is TGCGCCAGCAGCCTAGCGGGGACCTTCGAGGAGACCCAGTACTTC.

V gene TRBV5-5 combines with J gene TRBJ1-4, with D unresolved. Germline CDR1 and CDR2: SGHKS and YYEKEE (reference sequence). V was trimmed by 6 bases and J by 0 bases, leaving 12 bases between them. The CDR3 covers 15 residues. For the CDR3, the DNA is TGTGCCAGCAATGCGAGTTGGCCAACTAATGAAAAACTGTTTTTT. Translating gives CASNASWPTNEKLFF.

This clonotype was observed many times. CDR3 residues: CASSDRTSSYEQYF. The CDR3 DNA is TGTGCCAGCAGTGACCGGACTAGCTCCTACGAGCAGTACTTC. V usage is TRBV6-1 and J usage is TRBJ2-7, with TRBD2 matching 7 bases. CDR3 length: 14 residues. Trimming took 3 bases from V and 0 from J; bases not matched to a gene: 2. CDR1 is MNHNS, CDR2 SASEGT, per germline.

This clonotype has only a few counts. The V gene is TRBV24-1, the J gene TRBJ2-2; D ambiguous. The CDR3 loop spans 13 amino acids. V lost 4 bases and J 6 bases, leaving 8 bases between the germline ends. Germline loops: CDR1 KGHDR, CDR2 SFDVKD. CDR3 in amino acids: CATSDLGSGELFF. Here the CDR3 DNA reads TGTGCCACCAGTGACCTAGGGTCCGGGGAGCTGTTTTTT.

Ten or more counts support this clonotype. This sequence joins TRBV13 and TRBJ2-7; 8 bases are a match to TRBD1. Germline V gene data show CDR1 as PRHDT and CDR2 as FYEKMQ (reference sequence). J lost 4 bases, V lost 4 bases, and 12 bases had no gene match. This CDR3 comprises 16 residues. The CDR3 is CASSSPGQGQGYEQYF. DNA of the CDR3: TGTGCCAGCAGCTCCCCTGGACAGGGCCAAGGTTACGAGCAGTACTTC.

In regard to this clonotype: This may stem from a read error, because a much larger clone lies one nucleotide away. The chain is built from TRBV5-1 and TRBJ1-1, with TRBD1 matching 7 bases. From germline, CDR1 is SGHRS and CDR2 YFSETQ. Trimming removed 4 bases from V and 4 bases from J; junction bases left unmatched: 7. The CDR3 contains 14 residues. The DNA for the CDR3 is TGCGCCAGCAGCCGATGGACAGGAGGCACTGAAGCTTTCTTT. Protein sequence: CASSRWTGGTEAFF. The full variable domain, its missing parts supplied by reference TRBV5-1 and TRBJ1-1, is KAGVTQTPRYLIKTRGQQVTLSCSPISGHRSVSWYQQTPGQGLQFLFEYFSETQRNKGNFPGRFSGRQFSNSRSEMNVSTLELGDSALYLCASSRWTGGTEAFFGQGTRLTVV.

V and J are TRBV18 and TRBJ1-2; D unresolved. This CDR3 is 11 amino acids long. From germline, CDR1 is KGHSH and CDR2 LQKENI. V was shortened by 5 bases and J by 8 bases, with 9 bases between the two germline ends. This chain's CDR3 is CASSTGEGYTF. The CDR3 DNA reads TGTGCCAGCTCAACCGGGGAGGGCTACACCTTC.

Concerning this clonotype: The junction and the germline gene differ at one end; a read error may be behind it. The CDR3 spells CAGQLTGAGNTICF. CDR3 DNA: TGTGCCGGACAACTGACAGGGGCTGGAAACACCATATGTTTT. This chain uses TRBV12-3 or TRBV12-4 with TRBJ1-3; 8 bases agree with TRBD1. The CDR3 consists of 14 residues.

This clonotype was detected many times. This rearrangement joins TRBV10-3 to TRBJ2-7; 8 bases fit TRBD2. Germline CDR1 is ENHRY and CDR2 is SYGVKD. V lost 2 bases, J lost 4 bases, and 7 bases stayed unmatched. This CDR3 has 15 residues. CDR3 bases: TGTGCCATCAGTGAGAGGTCGGGGGGGCGGTACGAGCAGTACTTC. This gives the protein CAISERSGGRYEQYF.

Comments on this clonotype: A much larger clone is a single base away; this may be a read error. V gene TRBV20-1 combines with J gene TRBJ2-1; a possible D gene is TRBD2 (6 bases). Between the trimmed V and J ends, which lost 4 bases and 8 bases, there was a span of 9 bases. This CDR3 is built from 11 residues. Germline CDR1 and CDR2: DFQATT and SNEGSKA (reference sequence). Written as DNA, the CDR3 is TGCAGTGCTAATAGCGGATATGAGCAGTTCTTC. Its translation: CSANSGYEQFF.

This clonotype was detected many times. The chain employs TRBV6-5 and TRBJ1-1; a weak D match, TRBD1 (6 bases). CDR3 size: 14 residues. Germline assignment: CDR1 MNHEY and CDR2 SVGAGI. The ends were cut back, 2 bases at V and 3 bases at J, with 10 bases in the middle. In DNA, the CDR3 is TGTGCCAGCAGTTACAGGCCAGGGGACACTGAAGCTTTCTTT. Its translation: CASSYRPGDTEAFF.

This clonotype was seen many times. The rearrangement uses TRBV14 and TRBJ2-1; D may be TRBD1 (6 bases). V lost 4 bases, J lost 4 bases, and 17 bases lay in between. This CDR3 has 16 amino acids. Per germline, CDR1 SGHDN and CDR2 FVKESK. This CDR3 reads CASSRGQLARYNEQFF. The CDR3 DNA reads TGTGCCAGCAGCCGCGGACAGCTAGCACGATACAATGAGCAGTTCTTC.

About this clonotype: This could be a read error, since a much larger clone is one nucleotide away. This sequence joins TRBV6-1 and TRBJ1-6; D not certain. This CDR3 has 14 amino acids. Germline values: CDR1 MNHNS, CDR2 SASEGT. Trimming removed 2 bases at V and 10 bases at J, with 12 bases between. CDR3 amino acids: CASSEMPVGSPLHF. For the CDR3, the DNA is TGTGCCAGCAGTGAAATGCCGGTTGGATCACCCCTCCACTTT.

This clonotype was observed many times. This chain joins TRBV6-1 and TRBJ1-1, with D perhaps TRBD1 (5 bases). V was clipped by 5 bases and J by 11 bases, with 12 bases between them. Per the germline V gene, CDR1 is MNHNS and CDR2 is SASEGT. The CDR3 has 11 amino acids. In DNA, the CDR3 is TGTGCCAGCAGTAACCTGGGGGGGGCTTTCTTT. It encodes CASSNLGGAFF.

This clonotype was observed at least ten times. The chain couples TRBV2 to TRBJ1-1; a possible D gene is TRBD1 (6 bases). The V and J ends lost 6 bases and 1 base respectively, with 12 bases between them. Germline lookup yields CDR1 SNHLY and CDR2 FYNNEI. The CDR3 covers 14 residues. The CDR3 loop is CASRGGRGNTEAFF. The CDR3 bases are TGTGCCAGCAGGGGGGGCAGGGGGAACACTGAAGCTTTCTTT.

This clonotype was observed many times. The CDR3 bases are TGTGCCAGCAGCTTCCTTGGAGGGGTTGATGAAAAACTGTTTTTT. It translates to CASSFLGGVDEKLFF. The chain couples TRBV7-9 to TRBJ1-4; tentatively, D is TRBD1 (5 bases). Trimming cost V 3 bases and J 6 bases, with 14 bases left between them. Per germline, CDR1 SEHNR and CDR2 FQNEAQ (reference sequence). The CDR3 runs 15 residues. The whole variable domain, filled in from reference TRBV7-9 and TRBJ1-4, reads DTGVSQNPRHKITKRGQNVTFRCDPISEHNRLYWYRQTLGQGPEFLTYFQNEAQLEKSRLLSDRFSAERPKGSFSTLEIQRTEQGDSAMYLCASSFLGGVDEKLFFGSGTQLSVL.

This clonotype was recorded at least ten times. The V gene is TRBV11-2, the J gene TRBJ2-7; the D gene is possibly TRBD2 (5 bases). The CDR3 sequence is 14 residues long. Germline loops: CDR1 SGHAT, CDR2 FQNNGV. V was trimmed by 6 bases and J by 4 bases, leaving 16 bases between them. CDR3 in DNA: TGTGCCAGCAGGGAGGACGGGCGAGAATACGAGCAGTACTTC. Its protein is CASREDGREYEQYF.

This clonotype has ten or more counts. The J gene is TRBJ2-1, the V gene TRBV13; D possibly corresponds to TRBD2 (6 bases). The V end lost 5 bases, the J end lost 12 bases, and 23 bases lay between the germline ends. The CDR3 consists of 15 residues. Germline CDR1 reads PRHDT; CDR2 reads FYEKMQ (reference sequence). The DNA of the CDR3 is TGTGCCAGCAGCGTACCCGGGAGCTTGACTATGAGGCAGTTCTTC. Amino acids: CASSVPGSLTMRQFF. Using reference TRBV13 and TRBJ2-1 for the parts outside the CDR3, the full variable domain is AAGVIQSPRHLIKEKRETATLKCYPIPRHDTVYWYQQGPGQDPQFLISFYEKMQSDKGSIPDRFSAQQFSDYHSELNMSSLELGDSALYFCASSVPGSLTMRQFFGPGTRLTVL.

This clonotype was detected ten times or more. V and J are TRBV20-1 and TRBJ1-1; TRBD1 might be the D (5 bases). V was pared by 6 bases and J by 1 base, with 15 bases between. Germline V gene lookup returns CDR1 DFQATT and CDR2 SNEGSKA (reference sequence). This CDR3 is built from 14 residues. CDR3 residues: CSAGGSRGNTEAFF. The CDR3 bases are TGCAGTGCGGGCGGGTCGAGGGGGAACACTGAAGCTTTCTTT.